This is a list of T cell receptor beta chains from one sample in a study of cytomegalovirus exposure and HLA in healthy donors. TCRdb keeps only in-frame clones here, not all; method: immunoSEQ multiplex PCR. Counted here are approximately 200,000 clones, approximately 79% occurring once; the ten biggest clones make up around 1.4%. Sample: PBMCs. The receptors were gathered from a girl aged 10-17 years in good health and CMV-seropositive. CDR3s include the opening cysteine and the closing phenylalanine or tryptophan. D genes are given only for firm matches. Expanded clones get a size class; other rows say once, few or many, or leave the size out.

CAWSTIGGLYEQYF	TGTGCCTGGAGCACGATCGGGGGGCTCTACGAGCAGTACTTC	-	TRBV30	TRBJ2-7	-
CASSDWDNSYEQYF	TGTGCCAGCAGTGACTGGGACAACTCCTACGAGCAGTACTTC	-	TRBV6-1	TRBJ2-7	-
CASSPRGGGYTF	TGTGCCAGCTCACCAAGGGGAGGGGGCTACACCTTC	-	TRBV18	TRBJ1-2	-
CASSGRDRMSSYNSPLHF	TGTGCCAGCAGCGGACGGGACAGGATGAGCTCCTATAATTCACCCCTCCACTTT	once	TRBV5-5	TRBJ1-6	TRBD1
CASSPAPDSTYEQYF	TGCGCCAGCAGCCCGGCCCCGGACAGTACCTACGAGCAGTACTTC	-	TRBV4-1	TRBJ2-7	-
CASSPGDGNTIYF	TGTGCCAGCAGCCCGGGAGACGGAAACACCATATATTTT	-	TRBV5-4	TRBJ1-3	-
CASSEGSYGYTF	TGTGCCAGCAGTGAAGGCAGCTATGGCTACACCTTC	-	TRBV6-1	TRBJ1-2	-
CASSSFSLDTQYF	TGTGCCAGCAGTTCATTTAGCTTGGATACGCAGTATTTT	-	TRBV6-5	TRBJ2-3	-
CASAVLNQPQHF	TGTGCCAGCGCGGTCCTAAATCAGCCCCAGCATTTT	-	TRBV18	TRBJ1-5	-
CASSPGLKRNEQFF	TGCGCCAGCAGCCCGGGACTCAAGAGGAATGAGCAGTTCTTC	-	TRBV10-2	TRBJ2-1	-
CASSEAWSGETQYF	TGTGCCAGCAGTGAAGCTTGGAGCGGGGAGACCCAGTACTTC	-	TRBV6-1	TRBJ2-5	-
CASSATSGGPYEQYF	TGCGCCAGCAGCGCTACTAGCGGGGGGCCCTACGAGCAGTACTTC	-	TRBV5-1	TRBJ2-7	TRBD2
CASRSGGFLGELFF	TGTGCCAGTAGAAGCGGGGGGTTTTTGGGGGAGCTGTTTTTT	-	TRBV19	TRBJ2-2	TRBD2
CASSSLSSGGNLISYEQYF	TGTGCCAGCAGCTCCTTGTCTAGCGGGGGGAATCTCATCTCCTACGAGCAGTACTTC	-	TRBV7-8	TRBJ2-7	TRBD2
CASSYGGVEQFF	TGTGCCAGCAGTTACGGGGGCGTTGAGCAGTTCTTC	-	TRBV6-6	TRBJ2-1	-
CASSLAGTVAYEQYF	TGTGCCAGCAGCTTGGCCGGGACAGTTGCCTACGAGCAGTACTTC	few	TRBV5-5	TRBJ2-7	TRBD1
CSSSLETGGIVNIQYF	TGTTCCAGCAGCTTGGAGACAGGCGGTATCGTAAACATTCAGTACTTC	-	TRBV7-9	TRBJ2-4	-